This T cell receptor (beta chain) appears in the sequencing data of a study of early T cells in non-severe SARS-CoV-2 infection listed by TCRdb under 2021. Regarding the complete study: Because TCR sequencing relied on bulk RNA taken from unsorted whole blood, pairing of alpha and beta chains was not possible.

What the study reported, not specific to this receptor: VDJdb matching was skewed toward anti-spike CD8 responses and likely underestimated virus-specific expansions by missing private and CD4 specificities.

A case-control design nested within a healthcare worker cohort in London, UK, was used, with weekly nasopharyngeal swab PCR tests and blood sampling performed. Healthcare workers were enrolled in the week of the UK lockdown, from 23 to 31 March 2020, and were followed every week for up to roughly 15 weeks. The library was generated by 5' RACE. Sequencing relied on a NextSeq 500. To correct for sequencing error and PCR bias, the TCR library protocol tagged individual cDNA molecules with unique molecular identifiers. Sequencing covered both TCR alpha and beta chains, and within each sample the abundances of alpha and beta sequences were tightly co-correlated. As for the authors' bioinformatics: Decombinator V4 was used to annotate the V gene, J gene and CDR3 of the TCR sequences. TCRs were defined as expanded if a significant change between any two time points was detected under a Poisson model with p below 0.0001. TCR abundances were normalised to the total number of TCRs sequenced per sample and were expressed as counts per million. TRAV1-2 paired with TRAJ12, TRAJ20 or TRAJ33 defined MAIT TCRs, while TRAV10 paired with TRAJ18 defined iNKT TCRs. VDJdb, accessed 1 November 2021, was searched for CMV, EBV and SARS-CoV-2 annotated TCRs, with TCRs annotated for multiple antigens excluded. TCRdb reprocessing: public reads trimmed at Q25 with fastp, clones called with MiXCR, in-frame beta chains kept. Rows are combined by CDR3 protein, so each entry shows the most common genes and DNA. TCRdb, not the original authors, processed these V and J calls. The sample includes about 69,000 distinct CDR3 sequences, with about 9% observed a single time. The top ten hold under 7% of the sample.

From its cysteine to its phenylalanine, the CDR3 spans 14 amino acids. The DNA shown is the 42-base CDR3, in frame from base 1. This clonotype has just a few counts. Its antigen specificity is not known. No much larger clone is present one base from it, and per-base qualities are unavailable. The chain is made from TRBV21-1 and TRBJ2-7; the D call of TRBD1 is as the table states it, not checked on the DNA. TRBV21-1 is tagged as a pseudogene. This TCR derives from an adult who was a healthcare worker with PCR-confirmed SARS-CoV-2 infection or an uninfected control (not recorded which). The sequenced sample was whole blood. Read as DNA, the sequence is TGTGCCAGCAGGATTCGGGACAGGGCTTACGAGCAGTACTTC. Its amino acids are CASRIRDRAYEQYF.